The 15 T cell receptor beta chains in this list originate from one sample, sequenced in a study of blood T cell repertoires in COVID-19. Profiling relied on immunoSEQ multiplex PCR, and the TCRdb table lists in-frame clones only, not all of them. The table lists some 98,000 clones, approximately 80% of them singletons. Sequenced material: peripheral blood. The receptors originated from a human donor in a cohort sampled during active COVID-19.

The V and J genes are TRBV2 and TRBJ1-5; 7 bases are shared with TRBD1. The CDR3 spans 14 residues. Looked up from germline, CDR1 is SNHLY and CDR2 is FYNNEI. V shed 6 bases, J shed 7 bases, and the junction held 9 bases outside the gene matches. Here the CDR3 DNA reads TGTGCCAGCAGCCCTGGACAGGTAGTGCAGCCCCAGCATTTT. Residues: CASSPGQVVQPQHF.

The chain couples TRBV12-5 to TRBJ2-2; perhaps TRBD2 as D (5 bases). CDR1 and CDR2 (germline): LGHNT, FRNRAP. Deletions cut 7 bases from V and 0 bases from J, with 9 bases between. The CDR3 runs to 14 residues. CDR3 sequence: CASAPGTNTGELFF. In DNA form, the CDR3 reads TGTGCTAGTGCTCCGGGGACGAACACCGGGGAGCTGTTTTTT. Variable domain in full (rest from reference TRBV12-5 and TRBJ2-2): DARVTQTPRHKVTEMGQEVTMRCQPILGHNTVFWYRQTMMQGLELLAYFRNRAPLDDSGMPKDRFSAEMPDATLATLKIQPSEPRDSAVYFCASAPGTNTGELFFGEGSRLTVL.

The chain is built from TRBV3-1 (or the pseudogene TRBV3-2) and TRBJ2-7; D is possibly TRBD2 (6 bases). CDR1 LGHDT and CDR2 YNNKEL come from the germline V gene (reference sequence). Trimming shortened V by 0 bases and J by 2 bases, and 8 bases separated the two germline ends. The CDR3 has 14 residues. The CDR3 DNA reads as TGTGCCAGCAGCCAAGAGGGGGGTACCTACGAGCAGTACTTC. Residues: CASSQEGGTYEQYF.

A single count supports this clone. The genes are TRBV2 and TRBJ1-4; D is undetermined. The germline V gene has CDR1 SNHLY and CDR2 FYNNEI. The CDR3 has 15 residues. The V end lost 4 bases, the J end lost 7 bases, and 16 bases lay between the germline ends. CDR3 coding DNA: TGTGCCAGCAGTGGCAATTCGGGTAGGAGTGAAAAACTGTTTTTT. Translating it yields CASSGNSGRSEKLFF.

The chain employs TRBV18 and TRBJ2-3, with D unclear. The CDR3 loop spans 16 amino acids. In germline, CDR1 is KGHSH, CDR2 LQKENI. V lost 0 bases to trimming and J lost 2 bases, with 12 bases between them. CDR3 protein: CASSPPESRLTDTQYF. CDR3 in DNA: TGTGCCAGCTCACCACCGGAGTCTAGGCTCACAGATACGCAGTATTTT.

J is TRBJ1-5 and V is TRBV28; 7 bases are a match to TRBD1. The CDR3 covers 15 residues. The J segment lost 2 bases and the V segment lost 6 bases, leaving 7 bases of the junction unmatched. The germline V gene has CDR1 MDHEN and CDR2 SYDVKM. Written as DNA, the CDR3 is TGTGCCAGCAGCAATGACAGGGATCGCAATCAGCCCCAGCATTTT. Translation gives CASSNDRDRNQPQHF.

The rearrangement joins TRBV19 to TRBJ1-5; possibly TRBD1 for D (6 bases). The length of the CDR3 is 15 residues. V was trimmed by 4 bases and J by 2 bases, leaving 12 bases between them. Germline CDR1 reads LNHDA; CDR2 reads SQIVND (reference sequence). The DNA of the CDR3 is TGTGCCAGTAGTAAACGAGGGGGTGGCAATCAGCCCCAGCATTTT. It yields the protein CASSKRGGGNQPQHF.

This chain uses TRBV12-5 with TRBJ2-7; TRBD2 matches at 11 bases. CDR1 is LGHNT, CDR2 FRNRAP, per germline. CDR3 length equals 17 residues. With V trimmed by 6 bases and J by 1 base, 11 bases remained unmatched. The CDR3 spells CASGRLAGPSGSYEQYF. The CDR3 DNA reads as TGTGCTAGTGGCAGACTAGCGGGGCCCAGCGGGTCCTACGAGCAGTACTTC. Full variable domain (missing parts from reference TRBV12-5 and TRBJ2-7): DARVTQTPRHKVTEMGQEVTMRCQPILGHNTVFWYRQTMMQGLELLAYFRNRAPLDDSGMPKDRFSAEMPDATLATLKIQPSEPRDSAVYFCASGRLAGPSGSYEQYFGPGTRLTVT.

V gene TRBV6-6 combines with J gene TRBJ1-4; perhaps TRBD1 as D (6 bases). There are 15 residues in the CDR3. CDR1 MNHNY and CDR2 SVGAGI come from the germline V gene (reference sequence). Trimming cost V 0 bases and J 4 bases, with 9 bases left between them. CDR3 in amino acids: CASSYSIRGNEKLFF. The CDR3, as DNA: TGTGCCAGCAGTTACTCGATCAGGGGTAATGAAAAACTGTTTTTT.

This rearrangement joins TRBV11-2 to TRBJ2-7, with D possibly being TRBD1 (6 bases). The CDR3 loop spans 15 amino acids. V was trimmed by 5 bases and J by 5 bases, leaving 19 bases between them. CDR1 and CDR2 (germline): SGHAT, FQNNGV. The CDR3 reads CASSARQDPGHEQYF. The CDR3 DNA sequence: TGTGCCAGCAGCGCCAGACAGGATCCCGGTCACGAGCAGTACTTC.

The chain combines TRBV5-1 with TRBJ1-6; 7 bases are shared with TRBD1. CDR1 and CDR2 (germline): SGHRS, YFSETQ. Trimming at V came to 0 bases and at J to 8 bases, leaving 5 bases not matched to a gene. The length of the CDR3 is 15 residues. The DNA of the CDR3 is TGCGCCAGCAGCTTGGAAGGGACAGCCTATTCACCCCTCCACTTT. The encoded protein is CASSLEGTAYSPLHF.

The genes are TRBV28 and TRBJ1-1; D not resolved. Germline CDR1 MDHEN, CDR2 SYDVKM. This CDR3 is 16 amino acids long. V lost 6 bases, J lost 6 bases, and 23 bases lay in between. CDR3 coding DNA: TGTGCCAGCAGCCCCCCGCCACGGCGGCGACGGCCTGAAGCTTTCTTT. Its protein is CASSPPPRRRRPEAFF.

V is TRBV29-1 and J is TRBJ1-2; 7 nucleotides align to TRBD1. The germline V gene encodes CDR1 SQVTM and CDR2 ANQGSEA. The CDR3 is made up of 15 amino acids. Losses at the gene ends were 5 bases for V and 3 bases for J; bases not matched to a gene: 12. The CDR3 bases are TGCAGCGTTTCTTCTTTGACAGGGTCACACTATGGCTACACCTTC. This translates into CSVSSLTGSHYGYTF.

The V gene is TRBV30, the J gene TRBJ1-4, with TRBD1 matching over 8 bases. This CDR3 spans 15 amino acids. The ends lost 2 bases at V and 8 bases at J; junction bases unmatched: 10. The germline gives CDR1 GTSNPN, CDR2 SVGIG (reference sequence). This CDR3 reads CAWSPSGGAREKLFF. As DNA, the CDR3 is TGTGCCTGGAGTCCCTCAGGGGGCGCGAGAGAAAAACTGTTTTTT.

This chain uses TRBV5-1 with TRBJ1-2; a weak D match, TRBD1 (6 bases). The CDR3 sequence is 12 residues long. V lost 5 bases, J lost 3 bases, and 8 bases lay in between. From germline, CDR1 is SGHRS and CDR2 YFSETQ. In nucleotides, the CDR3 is TGCGCCAGCAGTGGGACACACTATGGCTACACCTTC. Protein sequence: CASSGTHYGYTF.